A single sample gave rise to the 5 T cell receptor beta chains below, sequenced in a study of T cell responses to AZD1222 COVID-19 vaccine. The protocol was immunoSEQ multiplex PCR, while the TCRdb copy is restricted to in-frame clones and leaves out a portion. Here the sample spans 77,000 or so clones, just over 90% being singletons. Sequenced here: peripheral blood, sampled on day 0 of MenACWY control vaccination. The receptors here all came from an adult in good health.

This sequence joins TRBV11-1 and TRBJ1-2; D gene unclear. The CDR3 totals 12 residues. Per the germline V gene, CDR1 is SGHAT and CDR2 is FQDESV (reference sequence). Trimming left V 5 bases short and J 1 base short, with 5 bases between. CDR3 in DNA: TGTGCCAGCAGCCCTAGTAACTATGGCTACACCTTC. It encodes CASSPSNYGYTF.

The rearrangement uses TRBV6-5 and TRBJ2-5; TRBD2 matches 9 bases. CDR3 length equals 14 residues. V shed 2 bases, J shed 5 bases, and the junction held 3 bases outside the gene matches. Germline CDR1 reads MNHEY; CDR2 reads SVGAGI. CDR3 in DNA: TGTGCCAGCAGTTACAGTGGGACTAGCGAGACCCAGTACTTC. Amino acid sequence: CASSYSGTSETQYF.

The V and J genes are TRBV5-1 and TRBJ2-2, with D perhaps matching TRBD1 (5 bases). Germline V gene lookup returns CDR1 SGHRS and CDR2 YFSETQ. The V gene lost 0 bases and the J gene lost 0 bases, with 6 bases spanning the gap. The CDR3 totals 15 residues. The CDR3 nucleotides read TGCGCCAGCAGCTTGGAACAGGCGAACACCGGGGAGCTGTTTTTT. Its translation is CASSLEQANTGELFF.

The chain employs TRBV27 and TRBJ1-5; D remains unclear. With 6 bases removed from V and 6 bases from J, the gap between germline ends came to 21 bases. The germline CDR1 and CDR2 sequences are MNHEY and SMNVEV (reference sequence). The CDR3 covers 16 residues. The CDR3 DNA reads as TGTGCCAGCAGCACCTATGGCCTCCCGGGAGGTCAGCCCCAGCATTTT. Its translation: CASSTYGLPGGQPQHF.

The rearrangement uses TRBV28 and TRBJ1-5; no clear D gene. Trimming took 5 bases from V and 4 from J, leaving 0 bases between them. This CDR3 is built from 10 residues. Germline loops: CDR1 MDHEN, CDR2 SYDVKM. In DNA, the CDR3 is TGTGCCAGCAGTAATCAGCCCCAGCATTTT. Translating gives CASSNQPQHF.